The table lists the clone carrying this TCR beta chain with many counts. Its antigen is undetermined. This record comes from a study of T cell responses to AZD1222 COVID-19 vaccine. Overall study findings and caveats: Spike-specific TCR repertoires showed rising breadth and depth after two AZD1222 doses. Unmutated variant regions are reportedly targeted by nearly half of spike-specific TCRs. Repertoires were collected only later (after the peak T cell response had occurred). Baseline testing showed seropositivity in only a handful of AZD1222 recipients.

Assay used: immunoSEQ multiplex PCR; TCRdb lists only in-frame clones, some missing. This table holds approximately 180,000 clones, around 90% found once. The V gene lost 3 bases and the J gene lost 5 bases, with 11 bases spanning the gap. The CDR3 covers 14 residues. CDR1 and CDR2 (germline): MNHEY, SMNVEV (reference sequence). This rearrangement joins TRBV27 to TRBJ1-5; D is unclear. Sequenced here: peripheral blood, sampled on day 0 of AZD1222 vaccination. The sequence came from an adult in good health. The CDR3, as DNA: TGTGCCAGCAGTTTCCTTGGCGGAGATCAGCCCCAGCATTTT. Amino acids: CASSFLGGDQPQHF.